The rows below give T cell receptor beta chains drawn from one sample of a study of T-cell memory formation after mild COVID-19. Each CDR3 protein is one row after TCRdb ran MiXCR on the 5' RACE reads. The sample carries roughly 400,000 distinct CDR3 sequences, about 24% recorded once. Specimen: PBMCs or a T cell subset sorted from them (not recorded which). These receptors originate from an adult woman who had mild COVID-19 (a few samples of this study predate the infection). Cell type and time point are not known. Both conserved end residues are part of each CDR3. The D gene is left open where the match is weak. Some rows mark clone size as missing; the rest say once, few, many or name a class of expanded clone.

V,length,size,J,D,DNA,CDR3
TRBV25-1,12,-,TRBJ1-2,-,TGTGCCAGCAGTGAGACGAGCCGGGGCTACACCTTC,CASSETSRGYTF
TRBV7-3,16,many,TRBJ1-2,-,TGTGCCAGCAGCCCAGGTCAGACTTCCAGGACGAGTGGCTACACCTTC,CASSPGQTSRTSGYTF
TRBV6-1,15,many,TRBJ2-1,-,TGTGCCAGCAAAAAGAGGCCAATTGGTTTCGATGAGCAGTTCTTC,CASKKRPIGFDEQFF
TRBV5-6,15,-,TRBJ2-1,-,TGTGCCAGCAGCTCCCCGGGGGCGGGGGACAATGAGCAGTTCTTC,CASSSPGAGDNEQFF
TRBV5-1,14,few,TRBJ2-1,-,TGCGCCAGCAGCTTGGTTGACATTAACAATGAGCAGTTCTTC,CASSLVDINNEQFF
TRBV5-1,16,few,TRBJ2-5,-,TGCGCCAGCACCTCCGAGCGGGCTAAAAGGTTCGGGACCCAGTACTTC,CASTSERAKRFGTQYF
TRBV20-1,13,few,TRBJ2-2,TRBD2,TGCAGTGGTATGCGGGAGGTTAACGGGGAGCTGTTTTTT,CSGMREVNGELFF
TRBV6-2/TRBV6-3,15,few,TRBJ2-3,-,TGTGCCAGCAGTTACTCGGAGGAGCCCACAGATACGCAGTATTTT,CASSYSEEPTDTQYF
TRBV9,13,few,TRBJ1-2,TRBD1,TGTGCCAGCAGCGCCGGGACAGCTTATGGCTACACCTTC,CASSAGTAYGYTF
TRBV19,12,-,TRBJ2-5,-,TGTGCCAGTAGTATAGGCGGGAAGACCCAGTACTTC,CASSIGGKTQYF
TRBV15,19,-,TRBJ2-3,TRBD2,TGTGCCACCAGCAGAGTGGGATGGCGGGAGGGCCGGGCCACAGATACGCAGTATTTT,CATSRVGWREGRATDTQYF
TRBV7-9,14,few,TRBJ2-5,-,TGTGCCAGCAGGTTGCAGAGCTTCCAAGAGACCCAGTACTTC,CASRLQSFQETQYF
TRBV7-9,15,few,TRBJ2-2,TRBD1,TGTGCCAGCAGCTTATTGAGACAGGGCACCGGGGAGCTGTTTTTT,CASSLLRQGTGELFF
TRBV4-2,16,few,TRBJ1-6,-,TGTGCCAGCAGCCAAGATTCGGGACAATATAATTCACCCCTCCACTTT,CASSQDSGQYNSPLHF
TRBV7-2,14,-,TRBJ1-1,-,TGTGCCAGCAGCTTAGCGTGGATCCACACTGAAGCTTTCTTT,CASSLAWIHTEAFF
TRBV5-1,17,-,TRBJ1-2,-,TGCGCCAGCAGCTCCCGGACGGGCCTGGGAAAGGACTATGGCTACACCTTC,CASSSRTGLGKDYGYTF
TRBV3-1,17,-,TRBJ2-7,-,TGTGCCAGCAGCCAAGTTGAGGGTAGGGACGGTACCTACGAGCAGTACTTC,CASSQVEGRDGTYEQYF
TRBV4-1,16,few,TRBJ2-5,-,TGCGCCAGCAGCCAGGGCGGGAAAGTCCCAAGAGAGACCCAGTACTTC,CASSQGGKVPRETQYF
TRBV20-1,15,-,TRBJ1-2,-,TGCAGTGCTAGAGATGCAGGGCTCGGGGTGGATGGCTACACCTTC,CSARDAGLGVDGYTF
TRBV6-1,11,-,TRBJ2-7,-,TGTGCCTGCACGGCCAGGGACGAGCAGTACTTC,CACTARDEQYF
TRBV12-3/TRBV12-4,13,many,TRBJ2-7,TRBD2,TGTGCCAGCCGACTAGCGGGGGCCTACGAGCAGTACTTC,CASRLAGAYEQYF
TRBV6-5,17,-,TRBJ2-7,-,TGTGCCAGCAGTTACAAGGCGAGCAGTGTCGGCTCCTACGAGCAGTACTTC,CASSYKASSVGSYEQYF
TRBV9,15,few,TRBJ2-2,-,TGTGCCAGCAGCTACCTTGGACGGGACACCGGGGAGCTGTTTTTT,CASSYLGRDTGELFF
TRBV27,18,-,TRBJ2-2,TRBD1,TGTGCCAGCAGTTTAGGGGCAGGGGGATCCGCGAACACCGGGGAGCTGTTTTTT,CASSLGAGGSANTGELFF
TRBV29-1,14,-,TRBJ1-2,-,TGCAGCGTTGAGACCGGAACCTCACTATGGGGCTACACCTTC,CSVETGTSLWGYTF
TRBV24-1,13,few,TRBJ1-1,TRBD1,TGTGCCACCAGGAGGACAGGGGACACTGAAGCTTTCTTT,CATRRTGDTEAFF
TRBV7-6,18,once,TRBJ2-6,TRBD2,TGTGCCAGCAGCTTATATAGCGGGGGGGCCGCCGGGGCCAACGTCCTGACTTTC,CASSLYSGGAAGANVLTF
TRBV6-1,15,few,TRBJ1-4,-,TGTGCCAGCAGCCCGAACCCCGTTTGGAGCGAAAAACTGTTTTTT,CASSPNPVWSEKLFF
TRBV19,14,few,TRBJ2-7,-,TGTGCCAGTAGTCAGAAGGTCCTCTCCTACGAGCAGTACTTC,CASSQKVLSYEQYF
TRBV6-5,14,-,TRBJ2-3,-,TGTGCCAGCAGTTACCTCTGGGGCACAGATACGCAGTATTTT,CASSYLWGTDTQYF
TRBV11-3,15,-,TRBJ2-1,-,TGTGCCAGCAGCTTAACCAGGGGCCAAAACAATGAGCAGTTCTTC,CASSLTRGQNNEQFF
TRBV7-7,13,-,TRBJ1-1,-,TGTGCCAGCAGCTTAGACGCAAACACTGAAGCTTTATTT,CASSLDANTEALF
TRBV5-1,13,-,TRBJ2-5,TRBD1,TGCGCCAGCAGGGGGGACAGGATGGAGACCCAGTACTTC,CASRGDRMETQYF
TRBV20-1,13,-,TRBJ1-1,-,TGCAGTGCTAGAGATAGTAAGAACACTGAAGCTTTCTTT,CSARDSKNTEAFF
TRBV25-1,16,few,TRBJ2-1,-,TGTGCCAGCAGTGAAGACAGGGAGGGGTTTTTGAATGAGCAGTTCTTC,CASSEDREGFLNEQFF
TRBV20-1,15,-,TRBJ2-3,-,TGCAGTGCTAGACCAAGAAACTCTAGCACAGATACGCAGTATTTT,CSARPRNSSTDTQYF
TRBV7-8,16,-,TRBJ1-6,TRBD1,TGTGCCAGCAGCTTTGAGGGGGCCACCTATAATTCACCCCTCCACTTT,CASSFEGATYNSPLHF
TRBV5-1,16,-,TRBJ1-2,TRBD1,TGCGCCAGCAGCTCCCGAGGGACAGGGTTGAACTATGGCTACACCTTC,CASSSRGTGLNYGYTF
TRBV19,13,few,TRBJ2-7,-,TGTGCCAGTAGTATCCAGCACCTGGACGAGCAGTACTTC,CASSIQHLDEQYF
TRBV25-1,13,few,TRBJ1-6,-,TGTGCCAGCAGGCGAGGTACGGATTCACCCCTCCACTTT,CASRRGTDSPLHF
TRBV7-2,14,-,TRBJ2-5,-,TGTGCCAGCAGAGCCGGGACGGCGGTGGAGACCCAGTACTTC,CASRAGTAVETQYF
TRBV5-1,15,few,TRBJ2-3,TRBD2,TGCGCCAGCAAGGGTAGCGGGGGCAGCACAGATACGCAGTATTTT,CASKGSGGSTDTQYF
TRBV2,15,few,TRBJ1-4,-,TGTGCCAGCAGGATCCCAGGGAGAGAGGGTGAAAAACTGTTTTTT,CASRIPGREGEKLFF
TRBV5-1,17,-,TRBJ2-1,TRBD2,TGCGCCAGCAGCTTGAGGTCTAGCGGGGGGGCTCGGAATGAGCAGTTCTTC,CASSLRSSGGARNEQFF
TRBV14,16,-,TRBJ2-1,-,TGTGCCAGCAGCCGTGGGGAACGGAGCTCCTACAATGAGCAGTTCTTC,CASSRGERSSYNEQFF
TRBV9,19,-,TRBJ2-4,TRBD2,TGTGCCAGCAGCCCGAAACCGAACTTGGGCGGGAGTGCCAAAAACATTCAGTACTTC,CASSPKPNLGGSAKNIQYF
TRBV7-9,12,few,TRBJ1-2,-,TGTGCCAGCAGCTTGAACGGCTATGGCTACACCTTC,CASSLNGYGYTF
TRBV2,15,few,TRBJ1-1,-,TGTGCCAGCAGGGAGGACCAAGCGATAAACACTGAAGCTTTCTTT,CASREDQAINTEAFF
TRBV12-3/TRBV12-4,15,once,TRBJ2-3,TRBD2,TGTGCCAGCACCGTAGCGGGGGGAAGCACAGATACGCAGTATTTT,CASTVAGGSTDTQYF
TRBV5-1,13,few,TRBJ2-5,-,TGCGCCAGCAGGTCCACTACCGCCGAGACCCAGTACTTC,CASRSTTAETQYF
TRBV4-3,17,-,TRBJ2-1,TRBD1,TGCGCCAGCAGCCAAGAAATAGGACAGGGCGCCTACAATGAGCAGTTCTTC,CASSQEIGQGAYNEQFF
TRBV12-3/TRBV12-4,13,many,TRBJ2-1,-,TGTGCCAGCAGTTTAGAGGGGGGTGGTGAGCAGTTCTTC,CASSLEGGGEQFF
TRBV21-1,18,medium-sized,TRBJ2-6,-,TGTGCCAGCAGGAAATCTACGGGACGCCTCTCTGGGGCCAACGTCCTGACTTTC,CASRKSTGRLSGANVLTF
TRBV20-1,14,-,TRBJ1-1,-,TGCAGTGCTAGAGATATTGCGGTGAACACTGAAGCTTTCTTT,CSARDIAVNTEAFF
TRBV5-1,15,-,TRBJ2-7,-,TGCGCCAGCACCGTGGGGTACGGGAACTCCTACGAGCAGTACTTC,CASTVGYGNSYEQYF